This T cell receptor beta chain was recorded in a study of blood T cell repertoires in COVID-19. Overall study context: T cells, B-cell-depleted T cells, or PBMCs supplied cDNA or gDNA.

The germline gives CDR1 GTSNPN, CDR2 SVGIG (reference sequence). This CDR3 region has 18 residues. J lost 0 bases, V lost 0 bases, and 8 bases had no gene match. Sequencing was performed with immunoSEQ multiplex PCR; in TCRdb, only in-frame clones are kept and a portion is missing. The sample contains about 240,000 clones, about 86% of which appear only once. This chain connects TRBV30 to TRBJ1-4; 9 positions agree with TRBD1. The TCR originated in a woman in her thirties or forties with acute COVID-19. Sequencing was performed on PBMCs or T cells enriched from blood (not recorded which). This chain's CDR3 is CAWSVDGQGSTTNEKLFF. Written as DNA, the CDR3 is TGTGCCTGGAGTGTAGATGGACAGGGGTCCACAACTAATGAAAAACTGTTTTTT.